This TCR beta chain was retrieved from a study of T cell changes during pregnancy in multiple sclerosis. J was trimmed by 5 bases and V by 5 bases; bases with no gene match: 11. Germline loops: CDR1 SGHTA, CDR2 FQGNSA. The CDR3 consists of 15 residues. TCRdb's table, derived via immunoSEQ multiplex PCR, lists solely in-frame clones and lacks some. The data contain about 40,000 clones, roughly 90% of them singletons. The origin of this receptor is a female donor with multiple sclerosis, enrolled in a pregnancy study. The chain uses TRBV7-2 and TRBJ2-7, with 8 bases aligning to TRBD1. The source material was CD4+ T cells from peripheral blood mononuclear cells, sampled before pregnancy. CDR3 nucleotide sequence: TGTGCCAGCAGCATCGCCGGGACAGGATACAACGAGCAGTACTTC. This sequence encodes CASSIAGTGYNEQYF.